The next 6 T cell receptor beta chains were all read from a single sample in a study of regulatory T cells in long-lasting Graves disease. According to the study, TCR beta libraries were built with iRepertoire HTBI primers and CDR3-region Arm-PCR. TCRdb re-derived calls from the multiplex PCR reads in MiXCR, one entry per CDR3 protein. Among approximately 230,000 distinct CDR3 sequences listed, 18% were seen once. Described time point: newly diagnosed GD, antithyroid drugs for less than 3 months. From RNA extracted from PBMCs, the TCR library was made. The sequencing here drew on peripheral blood mononuclear cells (PBMCs), taken at new diagnosis, from a patient treated with antithyroid drugs. The source of these receptors is a female donor with Graves disease.

This clonotype was seen ten or more times. This chain uses TRBV2 with TRBJ2-7; tentative D call: TRBD2 (5 bases). The V and J ends lost 5 bases and 0 bases respectively, with 17 bases between them. This CDR3 has 16 amino acids. Looked up from germline, CDR1 is SNHLY and CDR2 is FYNNEI. The CDR3 here is CASSSPNAGASYEQYF. The CDR3 nucleotides read TGTGCCAGCAGTTCCCCTAATGCGGGTGCCTCCTACGAGCAGTACTTC.

This clonotype has a count of ten or more. The chain joins TRBV11-3 to TRBJ2-1; 9 bases agree with TRBD2. The junction had 13 bases not matched to a gene; V was cut back by 0 bases and J by 7 bases. The germline V gene encodes CDR1 SGHNT and CDR2 YENEEA. The CDR3 is made up of 18 amino acids. The CDR3 reads CASSLDLGGRAFVNEQFF. In DNA, the CDR3 is TGTGCCAGCAGCTTAGATCTCGGCGGGAGGGCTTTCGTTAATGAGCAGTTCTTC. The entire variable domain, with the rest obtained from reference TRBV11-3 and TRBJ2-1, is as follows: EAGVVQSPRYKIIEKKQPVAFWCNPISGHNTLYWYLQNLGQGPELLIRYENEEAVDDSQLPKDRFSAERLKGVDSTLKIQPAELGDSAVYLCASSLDLGGRAFVNEQFFGPGTRLTVL.

This clonotype was detected ten times or more. This chain connects TRBV5-6 to TRBJ1-1; maybe TRBD1 (6 bases). The germline V and J ends were trimmed by 3 bases and 4 bases, with 16 bases remaining between them. Germline V CDR1 and CDR2: SGHDT, YYEEEE. The CDR3 has 15 residues. The CDR3 nucleotides read TGTGCCAGCAGCTCGGTCAGGGGCGGGGGCACTGAAGCTTTCTTT. Encoded protein: CASSSVRGGGTEAFF.

This clonotype was counted between two and nine times. The V and J genes are TRBV6-1 and TRBJ2-1; D call uncertain. Germline V gene lookup returns CDR1 MNHNS and CDR2 SASEGT. The CDR3 sequence is 14 residues long. CDR3 loop: CGTQRGQQLPEQFF. The CDR3 DNA reads TGTGGCACCCAGAGAGGTCAGCAGTTACCTGAGCAGTTCTTC.

The V and J genes are TRBV4-1 and TRBJ2-4, with D possibly called TRBD1 or TRBD2 (5 bases each). The germline CDR1 and CDR2 sequences are MGHRA and YSYEKL. The V end was cut by 7 bases, the J end by 3 bases, with 10 bases between. The CDR3 totals 13 residues. Written as DNA, the CDR3 is TGCGCCAGCATGGGACGTGACAAAAACATTCAGTACTTC. Its protein product is CASMGRDKNIQYF.

Regarding this clonotype: A far larger clone is off by one base, so a read error is likely. This chain connects TRBV2 to TRBJ2-7; 10 bases map to TRBD2. This CDR3 contains 15 residues. J lost 7 bases, V lost 4 bases, and 10 bases had no gene match. CDR1 SNHLY and CDR2 FYNNEI come from the germline V gene. Here the CDR3 DNA reads TGTGCCAGCAGTGGAGAAGCGGGAGGGTACAATGAGCAGTACTTC. This encodes CASSGEAGGYNEQYF.